Following are 14 T cell receptor beta chains from one sample sequenced in a study of cytomegalovirus exposure and HLA in healthy donors. Use of 60 Vbeta and 13 Jbeta primers characterized the PCR. Clones were read by immunoSEQ multiplex PCR, and TCRdb kept only the in-frame ones, dropping some. The sample lists fewer than 70,000 clones, 80% seen once, with 3.5% to 4% in the top ten. The sequenced sample consisted of PBMCs. The receptors shown here come from a woman aged 40 to 49 in good health and CMV-seronegative.

This chain links TRBV7-8 with TRBJ2-1; no clear D gene. The CDR3 is 15 residues long. Deletions cut 5 bases from V and 7 bases from J, with 18 bases between. The germline V gene encodes CDR1 SGHVS and CDR2 FQNEAQ. Here the CDR3 DNA reads TGTGCCAGCAGCCCCACTCGGGTCCACTCGAATGAGCAGTTCTTC. This sequence encodes CASSPTRVHSNEQFF.

The CDR3 is CASSAQGQPPKPQHF. The CDR3, as DNA: TGTGCCAGCAGCGCTCAGGGACAGCCACCGAAGCCCCAGCATTTT. The gene calls are TRBV11-1 and TRBJ1-5; 7 nucleotides agree with TRBD1. Germline V gene sequence: CDR1 SGHAT, CDR2 FQDESV (reference sequence). CDR3 length: 15 residues. V shed 5 bases, J shed 8 bases, and the junction held 12 bases outside the gene matches.

The chain is built from TRBV6-5 and TRBJ1-4; 8 bases match TRBD1. The J segment lost 10 bases and the V segment lost 5 bases, leaving 9 bases of the junction unmatched. The CDR3 has 14 amino acids. Per germline, CDR1 MNHEY and CDR2 SVGAGI. CDR3 loop: CASSPDRGWGKLFF. CDR3 bases: TGTGCCAGCAGTCCCGACAGGGGCTGGGGAAAACTGTTTTTT.

The CDR3 is CATRGAPNTGELFF. The CDR3 nucleotides are TGTGCCACCCGTGGGGCACCGAACACCGGGGAGCTGTTTTTT. The chain links TRBV2 to TRBJ2-2; weak D call: TRBD1 (5 bases). V lost 10 bases and J lost 0, with 12 bases in between. This CDR3 is 14 amino acids long. Germline V gene lookup returns CDR1 SNHLY and CDR2 FYNNEI.

The count of this clone is one. This chain connects TRBV4-3 to TRBJ2-2; D is ambiguous. This CDR3 has 14 residues. V lost 1 base to trimming and J lost 5 bases, with 8 bases between them. CDR1 LGHNA and CDR2 YSLEER come from the germline V gene. The CDR3 protein is CASSQGAATGELFF. The CDR3 DNA reads TGCGCCAGCAGCCAAGGGGCAGCTACCGGGGAGCTGTTTTTT.

The table lists this clone with a count of one. J is TRBJ2-7 and V is TRBV4-1, with 11 bases identical to TRBD2. This CDR3 region has 15 residues. J lost 1 base, V lost 5 bases, and 4 bases had no gene match. Germline V gene data show CDR1 as MGHRA and CDR2 as YSYEKL. The CDR3 bases are TGCGCCAGCAGCGAAGGGACTAGCGGTTCCTACGAGCAGTACTTC. Amino acid sequence: CASSEGTSGSYEQYF.

The CDR3 sequence is CAWFGGTNTGELFF. CDR3 bases: TGTGCCTGGTTTGGCGGGACGAACACCGGGGAGCTGTTTTTT. The chain couples TRBV30 to TRBJ2-2; D may be TRBD2 (6 bases). The V gene lost 5 bases and the J gene lost 0 bases, with 10 bases spanning the gap. Germline V gene lookup returns CDR1 GTSNPN and CDR2 SVGIG (reference sequence). The CDR3 spans 14 residues.

V usage is TRBV5-1 and J usage is TRBJ2-7, with 11 bases matching TRBD1. CDR1 SGHRS and CDR2 YFSETQ come from the germline V gene. V lost 4 bases and J lost 0; bases outside the gene matches: 6. This CDR3 region has 16 residues. The DNA for the CDR3 is TGCGCCAGCAGCCGAGGGACAGGGGGAGTCTCCTACGAGCAGTACTTC. Translated, it gives CASSRGTGGVSYEQYF.

This clone was seen more than once but under ten times. The chain links TRBV28 to TRBJ1-5, with D perhaps TRBD1 (6 bases). The CDR3 is 16 amino acids. CDR1 and CDR2 (germline): MDHEN, SYDVKM. Trimming took off 7 bases at V and 4 bases at J, with 20 bases between the two ends. The chain's CDR3 is CASTFLVGGPNQPQHF. For the CDR3, the DNA is TGTGCCAGCACCTTCCTCGTGGGGGGGCCGAATCAGCCCCAGCATTTT.

This clone showed up just once. V gene TRBV9 combines with J gene TRBJ2-3; 10 bases fit TRBD2. CDR3 length: 17 residues. Looked up from germline, CDR1 is SGDLS and CDR2 is YYNGEE. J gave up 2 bases and V 3 bases, and 9 bases lay outside the gene matches. CDR3 DNA: TGTGCCAGCAGCGCTGCTAGCGGGAGAGGACCCACAGATACGCAGTATTTT. It is translated as CASSAASGRGPTDTQYF.

This clone was seen once. The gene calls are TRBV7-9 and TRBJ2-7, with TRBD2 as a possible D gene (6 bases). The CDR3 is made up of 14 amino acids. In germline, CDR1 is SEHNR, CDR2 FQNEAQ (reference sequence). V shed 1 base and J shed 3 bases, with 10 bases lying between them. CDR3 loop: CASSLGSGSYEQYF. The DNA of the CDR3 is TGTGCCAGCAGCTTAGGTTCCGGGAGCTACGAGCAGTACTTC.

This chain joins TRBV15 and TRBJ1-3; D is unresolved. Germline CDR1 LNHNV, CDR2 YYDKDF (reference sequence). CDR3 length: 15 amino acids. The V end lost 1 base, the J end lost 8 bases, and 15 bases lay between the germline ends. This CDR3 is CATSRVGSQADTIYF. The CDR3 DNA reads TGTGCCACCAGCAGAGTTGGCAGTCAAGCGGACACCATATATTTT.

The chain employs TRBV4-1 and TRBJ2-1; 16 nucleotides align to TRBD2. The CDR3 loop spans 18 amino acids. The V gene end was trimmed by 0 bases and the J gene end by 9 bases; junction bases not matched to a gene: 8. Germline CDR1 and CDR2: MGHRA and YSYEKL. The CDR3 loop is CASSQDTGLAGGRSEQFF. DNA of the CDR3: TGCGCCAGCAGCCAAGATACGGGACTAGCGGGAGGGCGGAGTGAGCAGTTCTTC.

CDR3: CASSLGPREETQYF. DNA for the CDR3: TGTGCCAGCAGCCTCGGGCCCAGGGAAGAGACCCAGTACTTC. The genes are TRBV7-2 and TRBJ2-5, with D possibly being TRBD1 (5 bases). The CDR3 contains 14 residues. With 5 bases removed from V and 3 bases from J, the gap between germline ends came to 13 bases. Looked up from germline, CDR1 is SGHTA and CDR2 is FQGNSA.